The T cell receptor beta chain described here comes from a study of OX40 agonist ivuxolimab in advanced cancers. Study-wide context: Those enrolled were roughly 80% male, with a mean age of roughly 60 years and ages from roughly 20 to 90. General study points: Some nonresponders likewise displayed low normalized T-cell clonal expansion. Relatively little clonal expansion, among the lowest observed, appeared in partial responders at 0.1-3.0 mg/kg.

J lost 7 bases, V lost 2 bases, and 5 bases had no gene match. CDR3 length: 15 residues. Germline values: CDR1 SGHTA, CDR2 FQGNSA. Points on this clone: No antigen is known for it.

With baseline, cycle 4 day 1, and cycle 7 day 1 as timepoints, blood was sampled. Sequenced by immunoSEQ multiplex PCR; TCRdb stores in-frame clones only, minus some. The repertoire holds 25,000 to 35,000 clones, approximately 90% seen once, with roughly a tenth in the top ten. Sequenced here: CD4+ or CD8+ T cells sorted from blood, sampled in a trial of the OX40 agonist ivuxolimab. This TCR was sampled from an adult with an advanced solid tumor such as melanoma, head and neck, liver or kidney cancer. This rearrangement joins TRBV7-2 to TRBJ2-1, with 10 nucleotides matching TRBD1. The CDR3 nucleotides read TGTGCCAGCAGCTTACTCGGGACAGGGGTAAATGAGCAGTTCTTC. Translating it yields CASSLLGTGVNEQFF.